Ten or more counts support the clone carrying this T cell receptor (beta chain). Its antigen is undetermined. TCRdb reprocessed the 5' RACE reads via MiXCR and lists one record per CDR3 protein. The profile shows 85,000 to 100,000 distinct CDR3 sequences, approximately 10% of them singletons. The sample is drawn from a study of early T cells in non-severe SARS-CoV-2 infection. Germline V gene lookup returns CDR1 SQVTM and CDR2 ANQGSEA. This CDR3 is 15 amino acids long. V lost 0 bases and J lost 2; bases outside the gene matches: 4. Study-wide points: A preference for anti-spike CD8 responses marked VDJdb matching, which missed private and CD4 specificities.

Material: whole blood, obtained at baseline. This clonotype was sampled from an adult who was a healthcare worker with PCR-confirmed SARS-CoV-2 infection or an uninfected control (not recorded which). The chain recombines TRBV29-1 with TRBJ2-7; TRBD1 aligns across 10 bases. The CDR3 sequence is CSVEDPTGGPYEQYF. CDR3 nucleotide sequence: TGCAGCGTTGAAGATCCGACAGGGGGCCCCTACGAGCAGTACTTC.